These T cell receptor beta chains were read from a single sample in a study of blood T cell repertoires in COVID-19. Clones were read by immunoSEQ multiplex PCR, and TCRdb kept only the in-frame ones, dropping some. The sample holds more than 140,000 clones, about 86% seen once. Sequences were obtained from peripheral blood. All receptors derive from a woman aged 60-70 years with acute or convalescent COVID-19. Both conserved end residues are part of each CDR3. A D gene is named only where the DNA matches it firmly. Rows may omit the clone size; those that give it use once, few, many or a size class.

abundance	v_gene	d_gene	j_gene	CDR3nt	CDR3aa
once	TRBV7-2	TRBD1	TRBJ2-7	TGTGCCAGCAGCCCACCGACAGGGATTTCCTACGAGCAGTACTTC	CASSPPTGISYEQYF
.	TRBV5-6	TRBD1	TRBJ2-7	TGTGCCAGCAGCCCCTCGACGGGACAGGGGAACTACGAGCAGTACTTC	CASSPSTGQGNYEQYF
once	TRBV28	TRBD2	TRBJ2-7	TGTGCCAGCAGTTTTATCAGCGGGGGGCGCTACGAGCAGTACTTC	CASSFISGGRYEQYF
.	TRBV4-3	TRBD2	TRBJ2-1	TGCGCCAGCAGCCAAGATCGGGGGGGCTCCTACAATGAGCAGTTCTTC	CASSQDRGGSYNEQFF
.	TRBV27	TRBD1	TRBJ2-4	TGTGCCAGCAGTGGGCTGACAGGGCCGAGGGACATTCAGTACTTC	CASSGLTGPRDIQYF
.	TRBV5-4	TRBD2	TRBJ2-3	TGTGCCAGCAGCTTGGAGACCGGGACTAGTAGGTATACGCAGTATTTT	CASSLETGTSRYTQYF
.	TRBV2	.	TRBJ1-2	TGTGCCAGCAGAAAGGGAGCGGTGAATGGCTACACCTTC	CASRKGAVNGYTF
.	TRBV28	.	TRBJ2-7	TGTGCCAGCAGTTTGCCCGAGGGCGCCGGGCAGTACTTC	CASSLPEGAGQYF
few	TRBV7-3	.	TRBJ1-3	TGTGCCAGCAGCTTAGGCCAAGGAAACACCATATATTTT	CASSLGQGNTIYF
few	TRBV9	TRBD1	TRBJ1-6	TGTGCCAGCAGCGTTGCCGGGACAGGGAATAAACCCTCCCCCCTCCACTTT	CASSVAGTGNKPSPLHF
.	TRBV28	.	TRBJ2-1	TGTGCCAGCAGTGTGGACAGCCGCTCCTACAATGAGCAGTTCTTC	CASSVDSRSYNEQFF
.	TRBV11-3	.	TRBJ2-1	TGTGCCAGCAGCTTAGATCTATTATCCTACAATGAGCAGTTCTTC	CASSLDLLSYNEQFF
few	TRBV30	.	TRBJ1-5	TGTGCCTGCTCTCGGGGATATCAGCCCCAGCATTTT	CACSRGYQPQHF
.	TRBV3-1/TRBV3-2	.	TRBJ1-3	TGTGCCAGCGGGCCCTCTGGAAACACCATATATTTT	CASGPSGNTIYF
.	TRBV28	.	TRBJ1-2	TGTGCCAGCAGTTTAAATGGGGGGTGGTATGGCTACACCTTC	CASSLNGGWYGYTF
.	TRBV9	TRBD1	TRBJ1-6	TGTGCCAGCAGCGTCTCCGGGACAGGGACCTCACCCCTCCACTTT	CASSVSGTGTSPLHF
few	TRBV19	TRBD1	TRBJ1-5	TGTGCCAGTAGTATAGATCGGACAGGGGGTCAGCCCCAGCATTTT	CASSIDRTGGQPQHF
.	TRBV25-1	TRBD2	TRBJ2-5	TGTGCCAGCAGTGGGGGACTAGTGATCTTAGGGACCCAGTACTTC	CASSGGLVILGTQYF
.	TRBV3-1/TRBV3-2	.	TRBJ2-4	TGTGCCAGCAGCCAAGGCCGGGGGGCCAAAAACATTCAGTACTTC	CASSQGRGAKNIQYF
.	TRBV4-3	.	TRBJ1-1	TGCGCCAGCAGCCAAACTAGGCGGCCGAACACTGAAGCTTTCTTT	CASSQTRRPNTEAFF
.	TRBV6-5	.	TRBJ1-1	TGTGCCAGCAGTTACGGGCAGGGAAGTACTGAAGCTTTCTTT	CASSYGQGSTEAFF
.	TRBV18	TRBD1	TRBJ1-2	TGTGCCAGCTCACCAGGTGGGACAGTTCGGGGCGCTATTGGCTACACCTTC	CASSPGGTVRGAIGYTF
.	TRBV6-2/TRBV6-3	.	TRBJ2-2	TGTGCCAGCAGTTACTCGAGGGAAGGCACCGGGGAGCTGTTTTTT	CASSYSREGTGELFF
.	TRBV10-1	TRBD1	TRBJ2-7	TGCGCCAGCGGGGAGGGACAGGGAATTTACGAGCAGTACTTC	CASGEGQGIYEQYF
few	TRBV5-1	.	TRBJ2-1	TGCGCCAGCAGCTCCGAGGGTTTTTACAGCTCCTACAATGAGCAGTTCTTC	CASSSEGFYSSYNEQFF